Below are 30 T cell receptor beta chains sequenced from a single sample in a study of shared clonotypes between healthy human individuals. Sequencing used immunoSEQ multiplex PCR; TCRdb keeps in-frame clones, though not all of them. Here the sample spans about 320,000 clones, roughly 84% being singletons. The specimen was memory CD8+ T cells sorted from blood. Stated subset: CD45RO+ cells pooled with CCR7-negative TemRA cells. The source of these receptors is a man between 18 and 29 years old in good health.

Details on this clone: Other DNA sequences of this sample code for an identical CDR3. The chain recombines TRBV5-6 with TRBJ2-7; D not certain. The CDR3 extends over 12 amino acids. Germline loops: CDR1 SGHDT, CDR2 YYEEEE. Trimming shortened V by 0 bases and J by 4 bases, and 5 bases separated the two germline ends. The CDR3 bases are TGTGCCAGCAGCTTGGAGGGATACGAGCAGTACTTC. Protein product: CASSLEGYEQYF.

Concerning this clone itself: One end of the junction fails to match germline, which may point to a read error. This chain connects TRBV7-7 to TRBJ2-7, with D perhaps matching TRBD1 (5 bases). Germline CDR1 and CDR2: SSHAT and FNYEAQ (reference sequence). The CDR3 is made up of 15 amino acids. This CDR3 is CASSPSPQGQYEQYF. CDR3 in DNA: TGTGCTAGCAGCCCTAGTCCCCAGGGTCAGTACGAGCAGTACTTC.

The chain has TRBV5-4 and TRBJ2-2; D is undetermined. V dropped 2 bases and J dropped 1 base, with 6 bases sitting between them. Germline-derived CDR1 and CDR2 are SGHNT and YYREEE (reference sequence). This CDR3 is built from 14 residues. The CDR3 here is CASSFLWNTGELFF. CDR3 DNA: TGTGCCAGCAGCTTCCTTTGGAACACCGGGGAGCTGTTTTTT.

The chain has TRBV7-9 and TRBJ1-2, with D unclear. Germline CDR1 SEHNR, CDR2 FQNEAQ (reference sequence). The CDR3 covers 13 residues. V was shortened by 3 bases and J by 0 bases, with 5 bases between the two germline ends. The CDR3 region is CASSFGPNYGYTF. In DNA form, the CDR3 reads TGTGCCAGCAGCTTCGGCCCTAACTATGGCTACACCTTC.

The gene calls are TRBV5-4 and TRBJ2-7; D unresolved. Trimming took 7 bases from V and 1 from J, leaving 9 bases between them. The CDR3 covers 12 residues. Germline loops: CDR1 SGHNT, CDR2 YYREEE (reference sequence). The CDR3 DNA reads TGTGCCAGCTCGCAGGATTCCTACGAGCAGTACTTC. It yields the protein CASSQDSYEQYF.

This chain links TRBV10-3 with TRBJ2-3; TRBD2 matches 11 bases. This CDR3 has 15 residues. The germline gives CDR1 ENHRY, CDR2 SYGVKD. V was pared by 4 bases and J by 4 bases, with 4 bases of the junction left unmatched. The CDR3 nucleotides read TGTGCCATCAGTGGGGTAGCGGGGGGGCCAGATACGCAGTATTTT. The encoded protein is CAISGVAGGPDTQYF.

V is TRBV9 and J is TRBJ2-3; 9 bases are a match to TRBD2. This CDR3 is 18 amino acids long. V dropped 0 bases and J dropped 0; count of bases not matched to a gene: 8. Germline lookup yields CDR1 SGDLS and CDR2 YYNGEE. CDR3 nucleotide sequence: TGTGCCAGCAGCGTAGCTCAAGCGGGGGGTCTCAGCACAGATACGCAGTATTTT. Protein sequence: CASSVAQAGGLSTDTQYF.

As regards this clone: This same CDR3 is encoded by further DNA sequences in the sample. V is TRBV27 and J is TRBJ1-5, with TRBD1 as a possible D gene (5 bases). Germline CDR1 is MNHEY and CDR2 is SMNVEV (reference sequence). V gave up 5 bases and J gave up 7 bases, with 15 bases separating them. The CDR3 covers 14 residues. For the CDR3, the DNA is TGTGCCAGCAGTCGTCAGGGAGTGGACCAGCCCCAGCATTTT. It specifies CASSRQGVDQPQHF.

The chain carries TRBV7-9 and TRBJ2-3; possible D gene TRBD1, 6 bases. Trimming shortened V by 4 bases and J by 4 bases, and 12 bases separated the two germline ends. Germline-derived CDR1 and CDR2 are SEHNR and FQNEAQ (reference sequence). The CDR3 spans 14 residues. CDR3 nucleotide sequence: TGTGCCAGCAGCTCCCCAGGGGTCCCAGATACGCAGTATTTT. This gives the protein CASSSPGVPDTQYF.

The chain carries TRBV27 and TRBJ1-6, with D possibly being TRBD1 (5 bases). The V and J ends lost 5 bases and 9 bases respectively, with 14 bases between them. This CDR3 region has 14 residues. Germline assignment: CDR1 MNHEY and CDR2 SMNVEV (reference sequence). The CDR3 sequence: CASSLIGEGSPLHF. In DNA form, the CDR3 reads TGTGCCAGCAGTCTGATAGGGGAAGGTTCACCCCTCCACTTT.

V is TRBV4-3 and J is TRBJ1-2; D might be TRBD1 (6 bases). Germline V gene lookup returns CDR1 LGHNA and CDR2 YSLEER. There are 16 residues in the CDR3. Trimming removed 0 bases from V and 6 bases from J, with 17 bases in between. CDR3 DNA sequence: TGCGCCAGCAGCCAAGATGCAGGGGACGGGTTTAATGGCTACACCTTC. This translates into CASSQDAGDGFNGYTF.

The CDR3 loop reads CASSPRTPLAGWADTQYF. The DNA for the CDR3 is TGTGCCAGCAGCCCCCGCACCCCACTAGCGGGGTGGGCAGATACGCAGTATTTT. This chain connects TRBV9 to TRBJ2-3; 10 bases fit TRBD2. The CDR3 is 18 residues long. The germline CDR1 and CDR2 sequences are SGDLS and YYNGEE. The ends lost 4 bases at V and 4 bases at J; junction bases unmatched: 15.

This clone was detected once. The V gene is TRBV7-9, the J gene TRBJ2-1; D is perhaps TRBD1 (7 bases). The V and J ends lost 4 bases and 9 bases respectively, with 28 bases between them. The CDR3 is 18 amino acids. The germline V gene encodes CDR1 SEHNR and CDR2 FQNEAQ (reference sequence). The CDR3: CASSSKAQGGSPRGEQFF. The CDR3 bases are TGTGCCAGCAGCTCCAAAGCCCAGGGGGGCTCACCTCGGGGTGAGCAGTTCTTC.

This chain joins TRBV7-2 and TRBJ2-5, with a tentative D call TRBD2 (6 bases). V was pared by 5 bases and J by 5 bases, with 21 bases between. The CDR3 runs to 16 residues. Germline assignment: CDR1 SGHTA and CDR2 FQGNSA. Here the CDR3 reads CASSHLPGLVPETQYF. CDR3 DNA sequence: TGTGCCAGCAGCCATCTACCGGGACTGGTACCCGAGACCCAGTACTTC.

The chain joins TRBV29-1 to TRBJ2-1; 12 bases are a match to TRBD2. This CDR3 region has 14 residues. V lost 1 base and J lost 7; bases outside the gene matches: 2. The germline gives CDR1 SQVTM, CDR2 ANQGSEA. Here the CDR3 DNA reads TGCAGCGTTGAAGGAACTAGCGGGGGGAATGAGCAGTTCTTC. Translated: CSVEGTSGGNEQFF.

The chain employs TRBV13 and TRBJ2-5, with 8 nucleotides matching TRBD2. Germline V gene data show CDR1 as PRHDT and CDR2 as FYEKMQ (reference sequence). The CDR3 is 17 residues long. V gave up 5 bases and J gave up 2 bases; unmatched junction bases: 13. The CDR3 protein is CASSGRSLAGSQETQYF. Here the CDR3 DNA reads TGTGCCAGCAGCGGGCGGTCCTTAGCGGGGTCTCAAGAGACCCAGTACTTC.

This sequence joins TRBV6-5 and TRBJ1-5, with a weak D call TRBD1 (5 bases). CDR3 length: 13 residues. The V and J ends lost 4 bases and 3 bases respectively, with 7 bases between them. Germline V CDR1 and CDR2: MNHEY, SVGAGI. CDR3 amino acids: CASSWGLNQPQHF. The CDR3 nucleotides are TGTGCCAGCAGTTGGGGCCTCAATCAGCCCCAGCATTTT.

The chain is built from TRBV27 and TRBJ2-5; tentative D call: TRBD2 (5 bases). The CDR3 is 14 amino acids. CDR1 MNHEY and CDR2 SMNVEV come from the germline V gene (reference sequence). V dropped 5 bases and J dropped 1 base, with 11 bases sitting between them. In DNA, the CDR3 is TGTGCCAGCAGTACCGGACTGATCCAAGAGACCCAGTACTTC. Translated, it gives CASSTGLIQETQYF.

The chain links TRBV6-5 to TRBJ2-3, with D tentatively TRBD1 (6 bases). Germline V gene sequence: CDR1 MNHEY, CDR2 SVGAGI. CDR3 length equals 15 residues. The V and J ends lost 4 bases and 0 bases respectively, with 11 bases between them. This CDR3 reads CASSLQGTSTDTQYF. The CDR3, as DNA: TGTGCCAGCAGTTTACAGGGAACTAGCACAGATACGCAGTATTTT.

This clone has only a few counts. CDR3 DNA: TGTGCCAGCAGTGTGAATCAAAACACCGGGGAGCTGTTTTTT. Amino acids: CASSVNQNTGELFF. The rearrangement joins TRBV2 to TRBJ2-2; D ambiguous. Trimming took 4 bases from V and 2 from J, leaving 8 bases between them. This CDR3 contains 14 residues. CDR1 is SNHLY and CDR2 is FYNNEI in the germline V gene.

This sequence joins TRBV6-1 and TRBJ2-7; D ambiguous. This CDR3 has 14 residues. CDR1 and CDR2 from the germline V gene are MNHNS and SASEGT. The V and J ends lost 6 bases and 2 bases respectively, with 14 bases between them. This chain's CDR3 is CASSVLDTTYEQYF. In DNA, the CDR3 is TGTGCCAGCAGCGTTCTAGACACCACCTACGAGCAGTACTTC.

This clone turned up a few times. V gene TRBV5-1 combines with J gene TRBJ1-1; a possible D gene is TRBD1 (5 bases). Germline loops: CDR1 SGHRS, CDR2 YFSETQ. There are 15 residues in the CDR3. Deletions cut 2 bases from V and 4 bases from J, with 15 bases between. In nucleotides, the CDR3 is TGCGCCAGCAGCTTTTCCCCAGGGTCGGGCACTGAAGCTTTCTTT. Translated, it gives CASSFSPGSGTEAFF.

V usage is TRBV29-1 and J usage is TRBJ2-7, with D maybe TRBD1 (6 bases). V was pared by 1 base and J by 4 bases, with 14 bases between. CDR1 and CDR2 from the germline V gene are SQVTM and ANQGSEA. There are 14 residues in the CDR3. The CDR3 DNA follows: TGCAGCGTTGAAGCCGGGACACATTTTTACGAGCAGTACTTC. Protein sequence: CSVEAGTHFYEQYF.

The rearrangement links TRBV7-6 to TRBJ2-2; no clear D gene. Germline V gives CDR1 SGHVS, CDR2 FNYEAQ. Deletions cut 1 base from V and 3 bases from J, with 6 bases between. The CDR3 covers 14 residues. The CDR3 DNA reads as TGTGCCAGCAGCTTAGATCCCTACACCGGGGAGCTGTTTTTT. Protein: CASSLDPYTGELFF.

This chain connects TRBV27 to TRBJ1-5; D remains ambiguous. The germline CDR1 and CDR2 sequences are MNHEY and SMNVEV (reference sequence). The CDR3 is 16 residues long. V was pared by 1 base and J by 2 bases, with 12 bases between. The CDR3 loop is CASSLWPPGGNQPQHF. Written as DNA, the CDR3 is TGTGCCAGCAGTTTATGGCCCCCGGGCGGCAATCAGCCCCAGCATTTT.

The chain is built from TRBV4-1 and TRBJ2-5; 8 positions agree with TRBD2. The ends lost 3 bases at V and 3 bases at J; junction bases unmatched: 15. The CDR3 is 18 amino acids. Germline values: CDR1 MGHRA, CDR2 YSYEKL. The CDR3, as DNA: TGCGCCAGCAGCCAGGCGGTATGGGGACTAGTGGGAAAAGAGACCCAGTACTTC. It encodes CASSQAVWGLVGKETQYF.

The rearrangement joins TRBV21-1 to TRBJ2-7; the D call TRBD2 from the table was never checked on the DNA. TRBV21-1 is an annotated pseudogene. This CDR3 has 17 amino acids. CDR3 DNA sequence: TGTGCCAGCAGCATGACTAGCGGGAGGGCCTCTGATCGGGAGCAGTACTTC. This gives the protein CASSMTSGRASDREQYF.

The chain combines TRBV7-9 with TRBJ1-6; D is undetermined. V was pared by 7 bases and J by 6 bases, with 13 bases between. CDR1 and CDR2 from the germline V gene are SEHNR and FQNEAQ (reference sequence). The length of the CDR3 is 14 residues. The CDR3 region is CASTITEGNSPLHF. The DNA of the CDR3 is TGTGCCAGCACCATTACAGAGGGTAATTCACCCCTCCACTTT.

The chain is built from TRBV4-1 and TRBJ2-7, with D unresolved. Germline CDR1 is MGHRA and CDR2 is YSYEKL. The CDR3 consists of 13 residues. V gave up 6 bases and J gave up 0 bases, with 9 bases separating them. The CDR3 DNA follows: TGCGCCAGCAGTAGGGCCGACTCCTACGAGCAGTACTTC. Encoded protein: CASSRADSYEQYF.

The chain is built from TRBV27 and TRBJ2-7; 8 bases are a match to TRBD2. The CDR3 is 15 amino acids. Trimming at V came to 5 bases and at J to 4 bases, leaving 10 bases not matched to a gene. CDR1 MNHEY and CDR2 SMNVEV come from the germline V gene (reference sequence). The CDR3 nucleotides read TGTGCCAGCAGTCCGTTGGGAGCGGGGGAATACGAGCAGTACTTC. It yields the protein CASSPLGAGEYEQYF.